This TCR beta chain was obtained from a study of graft-versus-host responses after intestinal transplantation. At the level of the study: Every one of the recipients received anti-thymocyte globulin induction and afterwards took tacrolimus and steroids for approximately 3 years. The study's findings and limits: GvH clones appeared in recipient marrow, some first in ileum or blood. Circulating GvH clone levels at their peak were associated with HvG declines (early post-transplant).

Concerning this clone: Its antigen is as yet unknown. This specimen includes other DNA sequences encoding the same CDR3.

TCRdb keeps only in-frame clones here, not all; method: immunoSEQ multiplex PCR. The sample shows under 50,000 clones, about 90% of them seen only once. Per the germline V gene, CDR1 is MNHEY and CDR2 is SVGAGI. Trimming cost V 2 bases and J 2 bases, with 9 bases left between them. The CDR3 consists of 14 residues. The specimen comprised PBMCs, sampled 260 to 270 days after transplant. The gene calls are TRBV6-5 and TRBJ1-1; D perhaps matches TRBD1 (6 bases). The TCR comes from a human patient who received an intestinal transplant, so some T cells may come from the graft donor. As DNA, the CDR3 is TGTGCCAGCAGTTACGGACAGACTAACACTGAAGCTTTCTTT. Translation: CASSYGQTNTEAFF.